This TCR beta chain was identified during a study of CD8+CD57+ T cells in acquired aplastic anemia. Study-wide context: Sorted cells (CD4+ and CD8+) yielded DNA amounts that averaged approximately 3.2 ug.

For sequencing, patients were chosen who had shown expansion of CD8+CD57+ cells by flow cytometry. Acquired aplastic anemia of severe grade affected all patients. This CDR3 region has 15 residues. With V trimmed by 3 bases and J by 3 bases, 5 bases remained unmatched. The germline V gene has CDR1 LNHDA and CDR2 SQIVND (reference sequence). This clonotype was detected many times. What it binds is unknown. Study-level results: Both patients and controls carried the same twenty-nine CD8+ CDR3 sequences.

For CDR3 and TCR beta VDJ profiling, genomic DNA was the template used. One entry per CDR3 protein results from TCRdb running MiXCR on the reads. Of 300,000 or so distinct CDR3 sequences listed, around three fifths are singletons. This receptor was identified in a human donor with aplastic anemia. The chain joins TRBV19 to TRBJ2-1; 7 bases agree with TRBD2. The sequenced sample was sorted CD4+, CD8+, or CD8+CD57+ T cells (not recorded which) from PBMCs. This CDR3 reads CASSIERGRYNEQFF. Here the CDR3 DNA reads TGTGCCAGTAGTATTGAGCGGGGACGCTACAATGAGCAGTTCTTC.